This T cell receptor (delta chain) was documented in a study of gamma-delta T cells after stem cell transplantation. The CDR3 is made up of 22 amino acids. Trimming removed 5 bases from V and 0 bases from J; junction bases left unmatched: 23. Germline CDR1 and CDR2: GEAIGNYY and EKD. TCRdb reprocessed the RT-PCR reads using CATT. The sample records roughly 2,000 delta-chain clones, around 4.1% being singletons. Sequencing was carried out using gamma-delta T cells. The genes are TRDV2 and TRDJ1; 13 bases agree with TRDD3. The source is a human donor. It is not recorded whose cells these are; they may come from a transplant donor. The CDR3 protein is CACGTVSPENWGIREYTDKLIF. The CDR3 DNA sequence: TGTGCCTGTGGCACAGTAAGCCCGGAGAACTGGGGGATACGGGAGTACACCGATAAACTCATCTTT.